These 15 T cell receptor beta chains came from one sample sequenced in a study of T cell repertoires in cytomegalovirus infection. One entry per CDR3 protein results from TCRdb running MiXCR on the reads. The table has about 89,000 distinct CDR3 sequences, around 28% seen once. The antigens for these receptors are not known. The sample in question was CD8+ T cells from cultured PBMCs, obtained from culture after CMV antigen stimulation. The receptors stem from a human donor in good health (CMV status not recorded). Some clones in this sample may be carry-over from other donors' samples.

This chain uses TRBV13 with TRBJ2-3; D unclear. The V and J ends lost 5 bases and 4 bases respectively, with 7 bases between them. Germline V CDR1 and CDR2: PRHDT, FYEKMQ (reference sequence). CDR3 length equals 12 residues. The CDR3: CASSHGADTQYF. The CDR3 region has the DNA TGTGCCAGCAGCCACGGCGCAGATACGCAGTATTTT.

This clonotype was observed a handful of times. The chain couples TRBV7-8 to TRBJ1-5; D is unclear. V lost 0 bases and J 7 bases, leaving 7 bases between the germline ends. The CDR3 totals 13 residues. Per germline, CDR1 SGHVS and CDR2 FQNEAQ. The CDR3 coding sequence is TGTGCCAGCAGCTTAGCTCTTTACCAGCCCCAGCATTTT. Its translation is CASSLALYQPQHF.

In DNA form, the CDR3 reads TGTGCCAGCAGCGTACCGGGCGCTGTCTACGAGCAGTACTTC. Encoded protein: CASSVPGAVYEQYF. V gene TRBV6-1 combines with J gene TRBJ2-7; no definite D call. The germline V gene has CDR1 MNHNS and CDR2 SASEGT. V lost 6 bases and J lost 3, with 15 bases in between. The CDR3 is 14 amino acids.

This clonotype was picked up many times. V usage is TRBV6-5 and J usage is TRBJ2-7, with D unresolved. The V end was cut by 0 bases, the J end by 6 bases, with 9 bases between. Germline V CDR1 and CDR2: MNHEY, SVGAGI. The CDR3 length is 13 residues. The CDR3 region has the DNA TGTGCCAGCAGTTACTCTTTCTTCAGCGAGCAGTACTTC. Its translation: CASSYSFFSEQYF.

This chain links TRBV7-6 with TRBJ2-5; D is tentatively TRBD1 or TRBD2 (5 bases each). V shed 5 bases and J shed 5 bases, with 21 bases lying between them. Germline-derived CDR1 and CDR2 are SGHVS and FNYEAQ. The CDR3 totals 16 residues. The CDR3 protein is CASSALVSPEGETQYF. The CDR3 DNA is TGTGCCAGCAGCGCCCTAGTGTCCCCTGAGGGGGAGACCCAGTACTTC.

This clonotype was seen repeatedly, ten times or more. CDR3 DNA: TGTGCCAGCAGCTCCAGGGCCGACGCAACTAATGAAAAACTGTTTTTT. Translated: CASSSRADATNEKLFF. The chain uses TRBV7-6 and TRBJ1-4, with D possibly TRBD1 on 5 matching bases. This CDR3 contains 16 residues. CDR1 is SGHVS, CDR2 FNYEAQ, per germline. With 4 bases removed from V and 0 bases from J, the gap between germline ends came to 12 bases.

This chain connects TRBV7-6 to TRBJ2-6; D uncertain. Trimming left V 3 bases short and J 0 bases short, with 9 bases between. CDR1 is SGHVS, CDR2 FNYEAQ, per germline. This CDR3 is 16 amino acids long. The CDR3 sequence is CASSFLSLSGANVLTF. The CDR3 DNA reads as TGTGCCAGCAGCTTCCTCAGCCTCTCTGGGGCCAACGTCCTGACTTTC.

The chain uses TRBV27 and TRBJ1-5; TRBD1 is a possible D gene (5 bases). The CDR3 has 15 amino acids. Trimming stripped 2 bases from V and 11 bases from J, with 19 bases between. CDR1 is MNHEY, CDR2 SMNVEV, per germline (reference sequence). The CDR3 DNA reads TGTGCCAGCAGTTTACTTGGGACGGGACGTGAAGCCCAGCATTTT. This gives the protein CASSLLGTGREAQHF.

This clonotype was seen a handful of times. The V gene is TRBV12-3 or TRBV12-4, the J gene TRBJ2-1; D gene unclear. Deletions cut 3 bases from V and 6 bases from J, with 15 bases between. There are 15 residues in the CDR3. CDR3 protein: CASSFQSPFGNEQFF. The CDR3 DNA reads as TGTGCCAGCAGTTTTCAGTCGCCTTTTGGCAATGAGCAGTTCTTC.

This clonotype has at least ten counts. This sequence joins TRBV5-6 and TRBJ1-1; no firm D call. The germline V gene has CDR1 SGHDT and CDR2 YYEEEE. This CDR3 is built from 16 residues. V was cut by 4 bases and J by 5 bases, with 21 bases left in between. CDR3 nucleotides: TGTGCCAGCAGCGAAAGGGAGGGTGGATTCGGGACTGAAGCTTTCTTT. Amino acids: CASSEREGGFGTEAFF.

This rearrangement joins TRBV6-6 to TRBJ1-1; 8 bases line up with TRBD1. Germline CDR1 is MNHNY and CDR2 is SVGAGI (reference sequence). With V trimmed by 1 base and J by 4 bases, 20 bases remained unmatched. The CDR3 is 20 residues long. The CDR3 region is CASSYYRRSVRGLISTEAFF. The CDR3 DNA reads TGTGCCAGCAGTTACTATCGACGGTCTGTCAGGGGGCTTATTAGCACTGAAGCTTTCTTT.

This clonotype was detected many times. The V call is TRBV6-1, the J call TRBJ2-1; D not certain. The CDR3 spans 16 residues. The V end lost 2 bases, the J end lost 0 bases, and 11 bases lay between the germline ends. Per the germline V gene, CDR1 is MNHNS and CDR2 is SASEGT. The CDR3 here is CASSELSLSSYNEQFF. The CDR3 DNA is TGTGCCAGCAGTGAACTTAGCCTTAGCTCCTACAATGAGCAGTTCTTC.

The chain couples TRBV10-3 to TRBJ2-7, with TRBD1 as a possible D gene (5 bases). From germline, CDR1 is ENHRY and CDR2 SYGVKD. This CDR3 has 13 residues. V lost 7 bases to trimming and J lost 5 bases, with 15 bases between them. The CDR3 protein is CAITVGSGNEQYF. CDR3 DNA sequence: TGTGCCATCACCGTGGGCTCAGGGAACGAGCAGTACTTC.

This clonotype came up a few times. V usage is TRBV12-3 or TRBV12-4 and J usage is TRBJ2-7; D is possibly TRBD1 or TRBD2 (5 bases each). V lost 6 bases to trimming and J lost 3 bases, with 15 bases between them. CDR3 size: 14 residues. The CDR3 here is CASRPSGTFYEQYF. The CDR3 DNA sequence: TGTGCCAGCAGGCCCTCGGGGACCTTCTACGAGCAGTACTTC.

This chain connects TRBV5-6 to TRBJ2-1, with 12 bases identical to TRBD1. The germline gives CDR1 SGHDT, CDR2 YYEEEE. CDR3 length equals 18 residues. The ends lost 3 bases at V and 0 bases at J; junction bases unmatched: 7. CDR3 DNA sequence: TGTGCCAGCAGCTACCGGGACAGGGGGCGCGGCTCCTACAATGAGCAGTTCTTC. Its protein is CASSYRDRGRGSYNEQFF. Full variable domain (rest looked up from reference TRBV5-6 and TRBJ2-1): DAGVTQSPTHLIKTRGQQVTLRCSPKSGHDTVSWYQQALGQGPQFIFQYYEEEERQRGNFPDRFSGHQFPNYSSELNVNALLLGDSALYLCASSYRDRGRGSYNEQFFGPGTRLTVL.